This T cell receptor beta chain was sequenced during a study of blood T cell repertoires in COVID-19 (dated by TCRdb to 2020 to 2021). With regard to the full study: Samples covering the acute and convalescent phases of COVID-19 were provided by collaborators in the United States, Italy and Spain. The material from the prospective study consisted of cDNA or gDNA derived from T cells, B-cell-depleted T cells, or PBMCs. Subjects who had been exposed to COVID-19, were actively infected with it, or had recovered from it provided the deeply sampled blood TCRbeta repertoires that made up the dataset. The repertoires were released in a freely available public database intended as a resource for research on the immune response to SARS-CoV-2. The samples were drawn from the first 160 participants of the ongoing ImmuneRACE study and from under 1,500 subjects provided by 6 global collaborators. The sample metadata nearly always contained a de-identified subject ID, COVID-19 status, age in years and sex. HLA class I and class II types, where available, came from metadata supplied by the sample provider rather than from assay-based typing.

The immunoSEQ Assay, a bias-controlled multiplex PCR, was used to amplify TCRbeta CDR3 regions from genomic DNA. In the source study's methods: The number of nucleated cells in each sample was estimated from the amplification of reference gene primers within the assay. Sequence reads were collapsed and filtered to measure the absolute abundance of every unique TCRbeta CDR3 rearrangement. Productive Simpson clonality was computed per sample as the square root of Simpson's diversity index over productive rearrangements. In TCRdb, the immuneACCESS table is reduced to in-frame sequences with V and J assigned. These tables do not hold every clone; where another copy was compared, an unresolved V gene accounts for under half, and the others remain unexplained. V and J calls and clone size are as listed in that table; D and trimming were resolved from the DNA. The table for this sample lists approximately 300,000 clones; 92% of them were counted only once. Less than 20% of the sample is held by the ten biggest clonotypes.

Participants in the prospective study were aged about 18 to 90 years, lived in 20 to 30 United States geographic areas, and enrolled through a virtual design. Cohort assignment in the prospective study relied on participant-reported clinical history from a screening survey and a study questionnaire. Recovered participants in ImmuneRACE Cohort 3 were defined as having two consecutive negative NP/OP PCR tests, clearance from a healthcare professional, or resolution of symptoms. Each participant in the prospective study had whole blood, serum and a nasopharyngeal or oropharyngeal swab collected by mobile phlebotomists. Prospective study participants could optionally give additional blood draws and questionnaires over an approximately 2-month period. Before DNA extraction, blood samples from the prospective study were shipped at room temperature or frozen. General findings and caveats noted by the study authors: Clinical and demographic metadata were provided uncurated, with the amount varying by source and participant.

CDR1 and CDR2 are drawn from the germline V gene: MDHEN, SYDVKM. Trimming takes 6 bases from V and 1 base from J, and the germline ends sit 6 bases apart. The CDR3 covers 13 residues, taking in both the cysteine and the phenylalanine. The sequence is cut down to CDR3 DNA, 39 bases in frame from base 1. Notes on this clone: Its antigen remains unidentified. No base qualities exist here, and no much larger clone lies one base off it.

The source is a woman under 40 who had recovered from COVID-19. The chain employs TRBV28 and TRBJ2-2; TRBD1 is possibly the D segment (6 matching bases). The material sequenced was PBMCs or T cells enriched from blood (not recorded which). CDR3 protein: CASRTGNTGELFF. In nucleotide form, the sequence is TGTGCCAGCAGGACAGGGAACACCGGGGAGCTGTTTTTT. When the CDR3 is completed using the reference TRBV28 and TRBJ2-2 genes on either side, the full variable domain is DVKVTQSSRYLVKRTGEKVFLECVQDMDHENMFWYRQDPGLGLRLIYFSYDVKMKEKGDIPEGYSVSREKKERFSLILESASTNQTSMYLCASRTGNTGELFFGEGSRLTVL.